This is a list of T cell receptor beta chains from one sample in a study of neurological immune-mediated disorders. Using its own MiXCR run on the 5' RACE reads, TCRdb lists one record per CDR3 protein. The sample has about 59,000 distinct CDR3 sequences; more than 9.5% are singletons. Sequences were obtained from PBMCs. The source is a woman aged 60 to 75 with HTLV-1-associated myelopathy (HAM/TSP). Both conserved end residues are part of each CDR3. A D gene is named only where the DNA matches it firmly. Some rows mark clone size as missing; the rest say once, few, many or name a class of expanded clone.

V gene	J gene	clone size	D gene	CDR3 DNA	CDR3 protein
TRBV5-1	TRBJ2-2	many	NA	TGCGCCAGCAGCTTGGCGGACACCGGGGAGCTGTTTTTT	CASSLADTGELFF
TRBV5-1	TRBJ1-2	many	TRBD1	TGCGCCAGCAGCCCCGGACAGGGACTGGTCGGTGGCTACACCTTC	CASSPGQGLVGGYTF
TRBV5-1	TRBJ2-7	NA	TRBD1	TGCGCCAGCAGCTCGTCTACAGGGGCACTCTACGAGCAGTACTTC	CASSSSTGALYEQYF
TRBV5-1	TRBJ1-2	many	NA	TGCGCCAGCAGCTTCGACGGGGGCTATGGCTACACCTTC	CASSFDGGYGYTF
TRBV3-1	TRBJ2-3	many	TRBD2	TGTGCCAGCAGCCCCGCCGGGACTAGGGGGGCAGATACGCAGTATTTT	CASSPAGTRGADTQYF
TRBV7-2	TRBJ2-7	many	NA	TGTGCCAGCAGCCCCAGCAGCAGTCACTACGAGCAGTACTTC	CASSPSSSHYEQYF
TRBV5-6	TRBJ2-2	NA	TRBD2	TGTGACAGCAGTCGTGGACTAGCGGGAGTACCCGTGGAGCTGTTTTTT	CDSSRGLAGVPVELFF
TRBV6-5	TRBJ2-5	few	NA	TGTGCCAGCAGTTACTCGTTTTCGGCACTGCAAGAGACCCAGTACTTC	CASSYSFSALQETQYF
TRBV20-1	TRBJ1-4	many	NA	TGCAGTGTTAAACAGGACAAAGGTGAAAAACTGTTTTTT	CSVKQDKGEKLFF
TRBV7-9	TRBJ2-1	many	NA	TGTGCCAGTAGGCCGTCGGGCGGCTATTACAATGAGCAGTTCTTC	CASRPSGGYYNEQFF
TRBV7-2	TRBJ2-5	many	TRBD2	TGTGCCAGCAGCCCGCCGGGACTAGCGGGTGGGGGCGGGACCCAGTACTTC	CASSPPGLAGGGGTQYF
TRBV7-8	TRBJ2-1	few	TRBD2	TGTGCCAGCAGCCAATCGGGACTAGCGGGAGGGCCTAGGTACAATGAGCAGTTCTTC	CASSQSGLAGGPRYNEQFF
TRBV20-1	TRBJ2-7	many	TRBD2	TGCAGTGCCCCGAGCGGGAGATCTTCCTACGAGCAGTACTTC	CSAPSGRSSYEQYF
TRBV20-1	TRBJ1-1	many	TRBD1	TGCAGTGCCTCGGGACAGGGGATTAAGACTGAAGCTTTCTTT	CSASGQGIKTEAFF